Sequencing of this T cell receptor beta chain was carried out in a study of spatial heterogeneity in lung cancer. Study-wide points: It was found that expanded intratumoral alpha and beta TCR counts tracked tumor mutation counts.

TCRdb independently ran MiXCR on the 5' RACE reads; one entry per CDR3 protein. The sample lists some 10,000 distinct CDR3 sequences, around 6.6% occurring once. Sample share makes this clonotype medium-sized (0.01 to 0.1%). No antigen is known for it. As for time point: sample taken at primary tumor resection. This CDR3 is 14 amino acids long. V shed 2 bases and J 2 bases; nucleotides not matched to a gene: 0. CDR1 and CDR2 from the germline V gene are ENHRY and SYGVKD. The V and J genes are TRBV10-3 and TRBJ2-7, with 10 bases fitting TRBD1. This TCR came from a male donor with early-stage non-small cell lung cancer. The material sequenced was lung tumor tissue, taken at surgery. The CDR3, as DNA: TGTGCCATCAGTGAGGGACAGGGGGCCTACGAGCAGTACTTC. Translation gives CAISEGQGAYEQYF.